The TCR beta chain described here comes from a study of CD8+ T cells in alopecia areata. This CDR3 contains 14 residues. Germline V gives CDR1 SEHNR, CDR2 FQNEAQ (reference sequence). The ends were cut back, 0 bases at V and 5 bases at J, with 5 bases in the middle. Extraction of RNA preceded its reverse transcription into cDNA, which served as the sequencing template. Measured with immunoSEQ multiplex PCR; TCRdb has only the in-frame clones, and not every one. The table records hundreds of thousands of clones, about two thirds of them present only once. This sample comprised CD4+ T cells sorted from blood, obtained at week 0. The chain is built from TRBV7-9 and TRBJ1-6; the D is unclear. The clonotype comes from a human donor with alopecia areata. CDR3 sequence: CASSLASHNSPLHF. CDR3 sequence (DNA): TGTGCCAGCAGCTTAGCGAGCCATAATTCACCCCTCCACTTT.